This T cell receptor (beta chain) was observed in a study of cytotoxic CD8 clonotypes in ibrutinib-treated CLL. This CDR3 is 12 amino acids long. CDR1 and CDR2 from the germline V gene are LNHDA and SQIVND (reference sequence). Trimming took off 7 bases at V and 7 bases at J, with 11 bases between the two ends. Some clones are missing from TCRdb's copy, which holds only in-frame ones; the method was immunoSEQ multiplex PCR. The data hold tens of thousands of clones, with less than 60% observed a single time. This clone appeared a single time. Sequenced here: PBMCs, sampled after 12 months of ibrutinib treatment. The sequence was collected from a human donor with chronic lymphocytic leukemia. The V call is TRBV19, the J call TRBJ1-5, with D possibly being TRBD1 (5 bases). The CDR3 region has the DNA TGTGCCAGTAAAGGGCAGGGCCAGCCCCAGCATTTT. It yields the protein CASKGQGQPQHF.